What follows describes a single TCR beta chain. No antigen is known for it. The table came from immunoSEQ multiplex PCR; TCRdb's copy has only in-frame clones and leaves some out. Of over 100,000 clones listed, 88% are singletons. The data were obtained in a study of T cell responses to AZD1222 COVID-19 vaccine. Study observations and caveats: White British people made up most donors, females outnumbered males, and clonal diversity was possibly underestimated.

Germline V gene data show CDR1 as SGHDN and CDR2 as FVKESK. J lost 5 bases, V lost 1 base, and 4 bases had no gene match. The CDR3 length is 15 residues. The chain is built from TRBV14 and TRBJ1-4, with 7 bases that match TRBD1. This TCR derives from an adult in good health. The source material was peripheral blood, sampled on day 0 of MenACWY control vaccination. Here the CDR3 reads CASSQGRQGNEKLFF. CDR3 in DNA: TGTGCCAGCAGCCAAGGGCGACAGGGAAATGAAAAACTGTTTTTT.